This TCR beta chain emerged from a study of blood T cell repertoires in COVID-19. Whole-study context: The analysed material was cDNA or gDNA that came from T cells, B-cell-depleted T cells, or PBMCs.

Profiling relied on immunoSEQ multiplex PCR, and the TCRdb table lists in-frame clones only, not all of them. Here the sample spans more than 85,000 clones, more than 75% being singletons. CDR3 length equals 15 residues. V was shortened by 0 bases and J by 6 bases, with 15 bases between the two germline ends. Germline values: CDR1 MNHNS, CDR2 SASEGT. This TCR came from a woman aged 45-65 years with acute or convalescent COVID-19. The sample comprised peripheral blood. The chain links TRBV6-1 to TRBJ2-7; D gene uncertain. Here the CDR3 reads CASSEAIRTFGEQYF. In DNA, the CDR3 is TGTGCCAGCAGTGAAGCGATTAGAACGTTCGGCGAGCAGTACTTC.